The rows below give T cell receptor beta chains drawn from one sample of a study of radiotherapy plus CTLA-4 blockade in lung cancer. TCRdb keeps only in-frame clones here, not all; method: immunoSEQ multiplex PCR. Of about 36,000 clones in the sample, 75% to 90% were seen once. Here the sequenced sample was peripheral blood, taken from a patient treated with radiotherapy plus ipilimumab. Receptor source: a human donor with non-small cell lung cancer who had stable disease on radiotherapy plus ipilimumab. Each CDR3 is given with its conserved first and last residue. The order of the fields is V gene, D gene, J gene, clone size, CDR3 DNA, CDR3 protein. The D gene is left open where the match is weak. Clone size appears in some rows only: once, few, many, or a class for an expanded clone.

TRBV2,TRBD1,TRBJ2-5,.,TGTGCCAGCAGGGACAGGCTAATAGAGACCCAGTACTTC,CASRDRLIETQYF
TRBV6-1,TRBD1,TRBJ1-3,.,TGTGCCAGCAGCTGGACAGGGGATAAGGGAAACACCATATATTTT,CASSWTGDKGNTIYF
TRBV5-1,.,TRBJ1-1,.,TGCGCCAGCAGCTACAGGGCGGCGGACACTGAAGCTTTCTTT,CASSYRAADTEAFF
TRBV6-4,TRBD1,TRBJ1-3,.,TGTGCCAGCACTGCCATCTCAGACAGGGGCTCTGGAAACACCATATATTTT,CASTAISDRGSGNTIYF
TRBV5-4,TRBD1,TRBJ2-6,.,TGTGCCAGCAGCTTGGGGCAGGGGGCGACCGGGGCCAACGTCCTGACTTTC,CASSLGQGATGANVLTF
TRBV5-1,.,TRBJ2-5,.,TGCGCCAGCAGCTTGTGGAGGGGGCGAGAGACCCAGTACTTC,CASSLWRGRETQYF
TRBV27,TRBD2,TRBJ2-7,.,TGTGCCAGCAGTTTGATAACTAGCGGGGGGGCGGACGAGCAGTACTTC,CASSLITSGGADEQYF
TRBV13,.,TRBJ2-7,.,TGTGCCAGCAGCTCCCCTAGTTCCGAGCAGTACTTC,CASSSPSSEQYF
TRBV5-4,TRBD1,TRBJ2-1,.,TGTGCCAGCAGTTTTGGACAGGCTAAGAATGAGCAGTTCTTC,CASSFGQAKNEQFF
TRBV2,TRBD2,TRBJ2-7,.,TGTGCCAGCAGCGGGAGGTCTAGCGGGAGGAGCTCCTACGAGCAGTACTTC,CASSGRSSGRSSYEQYF
TRBV10-1,TRBD2,TRBJ2-1,.,TGCGCCAGCAGTGAGTCGCTAGCGGAAGGGAATGAGCAGTTCTTC,CASSESLAEGNEQFF
TRBV19,.,TRBJ1-6,.,TGTGCCAGTAGTAACCTCAGGGAGGCCCCCCTCCACTTT,CASSNLREAPLHF
TRBV15,.,TRBJ1-5,.,TGTGCCACCAGCAGCTGGGGGGATAGCAATCAGCCCCAGCATTTT,CATSSWGDSNQPQHF
TRBV30,.,TRBJ1-2,.,TGTGCCTGGAGTTCAGTCTATGGCTACACCTTC,CAWSSVYGYTF
TRBV15,.,TRBJ2-5,.,TGTGCCACCAGCGCTGGGACGCCGGGAGAGCAGTACTTC,CATSAGTPGEQYF
TRBV30,.,TRBJ2-5,.,TGTGCCTGGAGCGCTCGGTCCGGGGGGCAGCGGGAGACCCAGTACTTC,CAWSARSGGQRETQYF
TRBV4-2,.,TRBJ2-3,.,TGTGCCAGCAGCCAACTCCTTCGCGGGGCTAGCACAGATACGCAGTATTTT,CASSQLLRGASTDTQYF
TRBV5-4,TRBD2,TRBJ2-2,once,TGTGCCAGCAGCTTCGCTCTAAGTGGGAGGGAGAACACCGGGGAGCTGTTTTTT,CASSFALSGRENTGELFF
TRBV28,TRBD2,TRBJ2-3,.,TGTGCCAGCAGTTGGGTGACTAGCGGGAGGGCCCCAGATACGCAGTATTTT,CASSWVTSGRAPDTQYF
TRBV4-3,.,TRBJ1-1,.,TGCGCCAGCACCGAATCTAGGGGCAGGGGTGAAGCTTTCTTT,CASTESRGRGEAFF
TRBV21-1,.,TRBJ2-3,.,TGTGCCAGCAGCAGGGGGACTAGCGGGTTTAGCACAGATACGCAGTATTTT,CASSRGTSGFSTDTQYF
TRBV7-2,TRBD1,TRBJ2-2,.,TGTGCCAGCAGCTTCAGGACAGGGGGGCCCACCGGGGAGCTGTTTTTT,CASSFRTGGPTGELFF
TRBV4-3,.,TRBJ2-7,few,TGCGCCAGCAGCCAAGATTGGATTAGCTTCCACGAGCAGTACTTC,CASSQDWISFHEQYF
TRBV11-2,TRBD1,TRBJ2-7,once,TGTGCCAGCAGCTTAGTTCCCGCCGGGACAGGGAAGAGCGAGCAGTACTTC,CASSLVPAGTGKSEQYF
TRBV18,TRBD1,TRBJ2-7,.,TGTGCCAGCTCAAACGACAGGGCGGTCACCTACGAGCAGTACTTC,CASSNDRAVTYEQYF